A selection of T cell receptor beta chains follows, all from one sample in a study of cytomegalovirus exposure and HLA in healthy donors. Sequenced by immunoSEQ multiplex PCR; TCRdb stores in-frame clones only, minus some. The sample yields about 140,000 clones, around 80% seen once. Input material: PBMCs. The source of these receptors is a man aged 25-45 years in good health and CMV-seropositive. Both conserved end residues are part of each CDR3. The order of the fields is clone size, V gene, D gene, J gene, CDR3 protein, CDR3 DNA. A D gene is named only where the DNA matches it firmly. Some rows mark clone size as missing; the rest say once, few, many or name a class of expanded clone.

>once|TRBV7-9|TRBD1|TRBJ2-3
CALEQGGFDTQYF
TGTGCACTCGAACAGGGGGGATTTGATACGCAGTATTTT
>-|TRBV6-1|-|TRBJ1-1
CASAPDRTLAFF
TGTGCCAGTGCTCCCGACAGGACCTTAGCTTTCTTT
>-|TRBV7-3|TRBD2|TRBJ2-1
CASRPAGAASGSGNEQFF
TGTGCCAGCAGGCCAGCGGGGGCGGCTAGCGGGAGTGGGAATGAGCAGTTCTTC
>-|TRBV28|-|TRBJ2-7
CASTLPAGYEQYF
TGTGCCAGCACATTACCGGCGGGCTACGAGCAGTACTTC
>-|TRBV28|TRBD2|TRBJ2-7
CASSLASGRGEQYF
TGTGCCAGCAGTTTGGCTAGCGGGAGAGGCGAGCAGTACTTC
>-|TRBV28|TRBD1|TRBJ1-1
CASSSRTGRVGSTEAFF
TGTGCCAGCAGTTCTAGGACAGGGAGGGTGGGGAGCACTGAAGCTTTCTTT
>-|TRBV9|TRBD1|TRBJ2-3
CASSGGQGEDTQYF
TGTGCCAGCAGTGGCGGACAGGGTGAAGATACGCAGTATTTT
>-|TRBV6-5|-|TRBJ2-1
CASSYAGIQFF
TGTGCCAGCAGTTACGCGGGAATCCAGTTCTTC
>-|TRBV2|-|TRBJ2-2
CASSVTSTNTGELFF
TGTGCCAGCAGTGTGACTTCGACGAACACCGGGGAGCTGTTTTTT
>-|TRBV18|TRBD2|TRBJ2-1
CASSPGTSGPDGQFF
TGTGCCAGCTCACCCGGGACTAGCGGCCCCGACGGGCAGTTCTTC